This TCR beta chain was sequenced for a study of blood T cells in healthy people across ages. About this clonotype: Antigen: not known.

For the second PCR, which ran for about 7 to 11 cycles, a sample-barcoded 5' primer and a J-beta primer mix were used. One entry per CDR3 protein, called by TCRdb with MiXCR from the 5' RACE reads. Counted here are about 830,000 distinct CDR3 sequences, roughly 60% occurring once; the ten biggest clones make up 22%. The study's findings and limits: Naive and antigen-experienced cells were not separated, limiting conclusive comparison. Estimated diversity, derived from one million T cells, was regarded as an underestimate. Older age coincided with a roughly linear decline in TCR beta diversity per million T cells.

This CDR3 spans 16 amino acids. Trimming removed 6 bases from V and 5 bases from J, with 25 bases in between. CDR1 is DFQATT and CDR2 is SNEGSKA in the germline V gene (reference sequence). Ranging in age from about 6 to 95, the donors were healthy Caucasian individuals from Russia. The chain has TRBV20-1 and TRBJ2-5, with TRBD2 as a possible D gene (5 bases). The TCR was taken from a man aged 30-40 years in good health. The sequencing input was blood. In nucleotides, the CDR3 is TGCAGTGCCGACAAGAGTTATAGGTCTCCGGGGGAGACCCAGTACTTC. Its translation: CSADKSYRSPGETQYF.